This T cell receptor (beta chain) was captured by sequencing in a study of PD-1 blockade in mismatch repair-deficient tumors. Study background: Patients had 11 to 13 mismatch repair-deficient cancer types and were previously treated and progressing.

Broader study findings: Tumor-resident clones, often undetectable pretreatment in blood, expanded then contracted after pembrolizumab.

The germline V and J ends were trimmed by 6 bases and 3 bases, with 17 bases remaining between them. CDR1 is SGHAT, CDR2 FQNNGV, per germline. This CDR3 is built from 15 residues. Assay: immunoSEQ multiplex PCR; the TCRdb copy retains only in-frame clones and omits some. The sample has some 110,000 clones, over 60% seen once. This clone was detected ten times or more. Its target is not known. Every patient had mismatch repair deficiency by PCR or immunohistochemistry. TCRs were sequenced from a few patients responding to pembrolizumab. This chain connects TRBV11-2 to TRBJ1-2, with a tentative D call TRBD1 (6 bases). The receptor was isolated from an adult with mismatch repair-deficient cancer. Material: peripheral blood, obtained roughly 13 months after starting pembrolizumab. The CDR3 sequence: CASSFGGGSHYGYTF. DNA of the CDR3: TGTGCCAGCAGTTTCGGAGGGGGGAGCCACTATGGCTACACCTTC.